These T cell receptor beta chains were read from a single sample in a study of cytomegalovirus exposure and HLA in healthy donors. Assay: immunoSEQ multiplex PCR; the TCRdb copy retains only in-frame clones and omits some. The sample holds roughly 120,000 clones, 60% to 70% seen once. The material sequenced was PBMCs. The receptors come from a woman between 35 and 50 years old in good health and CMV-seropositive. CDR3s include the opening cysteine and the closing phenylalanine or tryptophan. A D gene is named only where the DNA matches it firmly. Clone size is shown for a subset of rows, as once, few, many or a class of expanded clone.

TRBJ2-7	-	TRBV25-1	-	CASTGTSYEQYF	TGTGCCAGCACTGGGACATCCTACGAGCAGTACTTC
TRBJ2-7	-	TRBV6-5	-	CASSYSIDRAYYEQYF	TGTGCCAGCAGTTACTCGATCGACAGAGCCTACTACGAGCAGTACTTC
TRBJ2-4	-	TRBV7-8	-	CASSSRAFSSWLLAKNIQYF	TGTGCCAGCAGCTCGCGCGCCTTCTCTTCGTGGTTGCTAGCCAAAAACATTCAGTACTTC
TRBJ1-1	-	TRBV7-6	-	CASSLSETAVTFF	TGTGCCAGCAGCTTATCGGAGACGGCCGTGACTTTCTTT
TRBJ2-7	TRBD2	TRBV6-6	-	CASSYTSGSYEQYF	TGTGCCAGCAGTTACACTAGCGGGAGCTACGAGCAGTACTTC
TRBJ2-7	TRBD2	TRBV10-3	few	CAIRKAREASGSQILGPQYF	TGTGCCATCAGAAAGGCGAGGGAAGCTAGCGGGAGTCAGATTCTAGGGCCGCAGTACTTC
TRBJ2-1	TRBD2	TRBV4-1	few	CASSQTGTSDYQGGYNEQFF	TGCGCCAGCAGCCAAACCGGGACTAGCGACTACCAAGGGGGCTACAATGAGCAGTTCTTC
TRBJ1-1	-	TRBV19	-	CASDEAGGIEAFF	TGTGCCAGTGATGAGGCGGGAGGGATTGAAGCTTTCTTT
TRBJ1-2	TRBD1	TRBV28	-	CASSIQGAAGYTF	TGTGCCAGCAGTATTCAGGGGGCGGCTGGCTACACCTTC
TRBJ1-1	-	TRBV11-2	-	CASSLVSSGGATEAFF	TGTGCCAGCAGCTTAGTGTCGTCAGGAGGAGCCACTGAAGCTTTCTTT
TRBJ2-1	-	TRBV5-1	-	CASSSPGRNNEQFF	TGCGCCAGCAGTTCTCCCGGGAGAAACAATGAGCAGTTCTTC
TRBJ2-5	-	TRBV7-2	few	CASSLGAWGGVETQYF	TGTGCCAGCAGCTTAGGGGCTTGGGGAGGAGTGGAGACCCAGTACTTC
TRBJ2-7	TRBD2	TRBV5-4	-	CASSEIAGGPSYEQYF	TGTGCCAGCAGCGAAATAGCGGGAGGGCCCTCCTACGAGCAGTACTTC
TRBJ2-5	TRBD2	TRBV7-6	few	CASSVLAETQYF	TGTGCCAGCAGCGTACTAGCGGAGACCCAGTACTTC
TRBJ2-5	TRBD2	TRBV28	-	CASSAASGADLYQETQYF	TGTGCCAGCAGTGCCGCTAGCGGGGCAGACCTGTACCAAGAGACCCAGTACTTC
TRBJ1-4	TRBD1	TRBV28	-	CASSSGQTNEKLFF	TGTGCCAGCAGTTCGGGACAGACTAATGAAAAACTGTTTTTT
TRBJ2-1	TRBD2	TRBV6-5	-	CASSYGTNNEQFF	TGTGCCAGCAGTTACGGGACTAACAATGAGCAGTTCTTC
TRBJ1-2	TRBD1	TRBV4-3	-	CASSLGQGFGYGYTF	TGCGCCAGCAGCCTCGGACAGGGCTTTGGCTATGGCTACACCTTC
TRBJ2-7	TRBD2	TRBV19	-	CASSIGAGGPHEQYF	TGTGCCAGTAGTATAGGAGCGGGAGGGCCGCACGAGCAGTACTTC
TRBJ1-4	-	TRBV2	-	CASRYRDFATNEKLFF	TGTGCCAGCAGGTACAGGGATTTTGCAACTAATGAAAAACTGTTTTTT
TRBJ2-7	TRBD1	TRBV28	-	CASSGQGVSYEQYF	TGTGCCAGCAGTGGACAGGGGGTATCCTACGAGCAGTACTTC
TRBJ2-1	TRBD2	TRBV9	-	CASSVDTSGSNEQFF	TGTGCCAGCAGCGTAGATACTAGCGGGAGCAATGAGCAGTTCTTC
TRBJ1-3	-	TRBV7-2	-	CASSLSHDSGNTIYF	TGTGCCAGCAGCTTATCACACGACTCTGGAAACACCATATATTTT
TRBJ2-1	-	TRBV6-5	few	CASRDSGVGVQFF	TGTGCCAGCAGGGATAGCGGTGTTGGGGTGCAGTTCTTC
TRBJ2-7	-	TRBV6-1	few	CASTSTSYEQYF	TGTGCCAGCACGTCCACCTCCTACGAGCAGTACTTC
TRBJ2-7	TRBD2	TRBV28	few	CASSPSGGGSYEQYF	TGTGCCAGCAGCCCTAGCGGGGGGGGGTCCTACGAGCAGTACTTC